One sample yielded the 28 T cell receptor beta chains listed below, sequenced in a study of blood T cell repertoires in COVID-19 (TCRdb year 2020). The method was the immunoSEQ multiplex PCR assay. TCRdb took this table from immuneACCESS and kept in-frame rearrangements with V and J called. Such tables lack part of the clones; where checked against another copy, unresolved V genes explain under half of the gap, and the rest is unexplained. The sample profile shows approximately 100,000 clones; approximately 82% of them were found once. 10% of the sample is held by the ten biggest clonotypes. Sequenced input: peripheral blood. These receptors were taken from a man aged 65 to 79 with acute or convalescent COVID-19.

The rearrangement links TRBV3-1 (or the pseudogene TRBV3-2) to TRBJ2-1; 9 bases map to TRBD1. The CDR3 is 15 amino acids. Germline values: CDR1 LGHDT, CDR2 YNNKEL (reference sequence). V dropped 1 base and J dropped 8; count of bases not matched to a gene: 6. CDR3 in DNA: TGTGCCAGCAGCCAAGGGGGACAGGGCCTCCATGAGCAGTTCTTC. It yields the protein CASSQGGQGLHEQFF.

This CDR3 reads CASRKREINYGYTF. The CDR3 coding sequence is TGTGCCAGCAGGAAACGGGAGATAAACTATGGCTACACCTTC. The chain carries TRBV27 and TRBJ1-2, with D uncertain. CDR1 and CDR2 from the germline V gene are MNHEY and SMNVEV (reference sequence). V was pared by 6 bases and J by 2 bases, with 13 bases between. The CDR3 sequence is 14 residues long.

This chain joins TRBV6-5 and TRBJ1-1; a weak D match, TRBD1 (6 bases). Germline CDR1 and CDR2: MNHEY and SVGAGI. The CDR3 sequence is 14 residues long. Trimming pared 7 bases from V and 1 base from J, leaving 13 bases between. In DNA, the CDR3 is TGTGCCAGCACGCGCCCAGGGGCGAACACTGAAGCTTTCTTT. Translation gives CASTRPGANTEAFF.

This chain connects TRBV27 to TRBJ2-1; 10 nucleotides align to TRBD2. CDR1 is MNHEY, CDR2 SMNVEV, per germline (reference sequence). This CDR3 comprises 16 residues. J lost 8 bases, V lost 5 bases, and 12 bases had no gene match. The CDR3 region is CASSAYGLAVNHEQFF. Written as DNA, the CDR3 is TGTGCCAGCAGTGCGTACGGACTAGCGGTTAATCATGAGCAGTTCTTC.

The chain joins TRBV6-5 to TRBJ1-1, with D uncertain. The V end was cut by 6 bases, the J end by 1 base, with 9 bases between. This CDR3 has 13 residues. The germline V gene has CDR1 MNHEY and CDR2 SVGAGI. The CDR3 coding sequence is TGTGCCAGCAGCTCCCTCCGGAACACTGAAGCTTTCTTT. It specifies CASSSLRNTEAFF.

V usage is TRBV2 and J usage is TRBJ2-3; maybe TRBD2 (7 bases). Per the germline V gene, CDR1 is SNHLY and CDR2 is FYNNEI. The germline V and J ends were trimmed by 4 bases and 3 bases, with 17 bases remaining between them. This CDR3 contains 16 residues. Here the CDR3 DNA reads TGTGCCAGCAGTGGCTTTGGGAGGGGGGCGACAGATACGCAGTATTTT. Its translation is CASSGFGRGATDTQYF.

V is TRBV11-2 and J is TRBJ2-3, with D perhaps TRBD2 (5 bases). Per germline, CDR1 SGHAT and CDR2 FQNNGV. V was cut by 3 bases and J by 1 base, with 11 bases left in between. CDR3 length: 15 residues. CDR3 sequence: CASSFLATGTDTQYF. In nucleotides, the CDR3 is TGTGCCAGCAGCTTTCTAGCCACAGGCACAGATACGCAGTATTTT.

The CDR3 DNA reads as TGTGCCTGGACCTTGGGGCCTGTGGCTTTCTTT. Its translation: CAWTLGPVAFF. J is TRBJ1-1 and V is TRBV5-8; possible D gene TRBD1, 5 bases. This CDR3 comprises 11 residues. Germline CDR1 and CDR2: SGHTS and YDEGEE. Trimming cost V 10 bases and J 11 bases, with 18 bases left between them.

V and J are TRBV7-2 and TRBJ1-3; D call uncertain. V lost 1 base and J lost 4, with 11 bases in between. The CDR3 loop spans 15 amino acids. Germline CDR1 and CDR2: SGHTA and FQGNSA. In DNA form, the CDR3 reads TGTGCCAGCAGCTTAGGAGGGATAAGAGGAAACACCATATATTTT. Translated, it gives CASSLGGIRGNTIYF. The entire variable domain, with the rest obtained from reference TRBV7-2 and TRBJ1-3, is as follows: GAGVSQSPSNKVTEKGKDVELRCDPISGHTALYWYRQSLGQGLEFLIYFQGNSAPDKSGLPSDRFSAERTGGSVSTLTIQRTQQEDSAVYLCASSLGGIRGNTIYFGEGSWLTVV.

The V call is TRBV3-1 (or the pseudogene TRBV3-2), the J call TRBJ1-6; D call uncertain. Germline CDR1 is LGHDT and CDR2 is YNNKEL (reference sequence). The CDR3 is 13 amino acids. Trimming pared 8 bases from V and 9 bases from J, leaving 14 bases between. The CDR3 loop is CASCREAGSPLHF. The CDR3 nucleotides are TGTGCCAGCTGCCGTGAAGCGGGTTCACCCCTCCACTTT.

The rearrangement links TRBV5-1 to TRBJ2-5; D unclear. Germline lookup yields CDR1 SGHRS and CDR2 YFSETQ. The ends were cut back, 0 bases at V and 1 base at J, with 4 bases in the middle. The CDR3 spans 13 residues. CDR3 DNA: TGCGCCAGCAGCTTGGGGCCCCAAGAGACCCAGTACTTC. Translation: CASSLGPQETQYF.

The rearrangement joins TRBV5-8 to TRBJ1-5, with 7 bases lining up with TRBD1. In germline, CDR1 is SGHTS, CDR2 YDEGEE. The CDR3 contains 15 residues. V lost 2 bases, J lost 2 bases, and 4 bases stayed unmatched. CDR3: CASSFRGRGNQPQHF. The CDR3 bases are TGTGCCAGCAGCTTCAGGGGGAGAGGCAATCAGCCCCAGCATTTT.

The chain is built from TRBV6-1 and TRBJ1-2, with 7 bases identical to TRBD1. V lost 1 base to trimming and J lost 6 bases; unmatched junction nucleotides: 2. Germline V lookup: CDR1 MNHNS, CDR2 SASEGT. The CDR3 runs 13 residues. The CDR3 nucleotides read TGTGCCAGCAGTGAAGGACAGGGCGATGGCTACACCTTC. As protein: CASSEGQGDGYTF.

The rearrangement uses TRBV10-3 and TRBJ2-7; D may be TRBD2 (5 bases). Germline V CDR1 and CDR2: ENHRY, SYGVKD. The CDR3 totals 15 residues. The germline V and J ends were trimmed by 0 bases and 3 bases, with 12 bases remaining between them. The CDR3 coding sequence is TGTGCCATCAGTGAGTCGAGAGGGAGAAACTACGAGCAGTACTTC. Its translation: CAISESRGRNYEQYF.

The genes are TRBV7-8 and TRBJ1-1; D is undetermined. Trimming left V 1 base short and J 4 bases short, with 13 bases between. CDR1 and CDR2 (germline): SGHVS, FQNEAQ. The CDR3 totals 15 residues. The chain's CDR3 is CASSLVGGSGTEAFF. The CDR3, as DNA: TGTGCCAGCAGCTTAGTTGGAGGGAGTGGCACTGAAGCTTTCTTT.

This clone was seen only once. The V call is TRBV19, the J call TRBJ1-5, with 10 bases aligning to TRBD1. CDR3 length: 17 amino acids. Germline lookup yields CDR1 LNHDA and CDR2 SQIVND (reference sequence). Losses at the gene ends were 11 bases for V and 3 bases for J; bases not matched to a gene: 16. The CDR3 DNA sequence: TGTGCCGCCACTCAAATCTGGGGACAGGGGTACAATCAGCCCCAGCATTTT. It encodes CAATQIWGQGYNQPQHF.

The count of this clone is one. V and J are TRBV30 and TRBJ1-2, with D maybe TRBD1 (5 bases). The CDR3 totals 12 residues. Trimming took off 7 bases at V and 7 bases at J, with 16 bases between the two ends. Germline V gene sequence: CDR1 GTSNPN, CDR2 SVGIG (reference sequence). CDR3 sequence (DNA): TGTGCCTCAAGGGACTTTTCAGGTGGCTACACCTTC. Translation gives CASRDFSGGYTF.

J is TRBJ2-7 and V is TRBV5-4; TRBD2 matches 9 bases. This CDR3 spans 17 amino acids. With V trimmed by 4 bases and J by 4 bases, 15 bases remained unmatched. Germline CDR1 is SGHNT and CDR2 is YYREEE (reference sequence). CDR3 nucleotide sequence: TGTGCCAGCAGCCCGGTACGGGGCGGGAGGGTGCCTTACGAGCAGTACTTC. Protein product: CASSPVRGGRVPYEQYF.

The sample holds a few counts of this clone. The chain couples TRBV2 to TRBJ1-5; D is possibly TRBD1 (5 bases). This CDR3 has 16 residues. The germline gives CDR1 SNHLY, CDR2 FYNNEI. V lost 1 base to trimming and J lost 2 bases, with 12 bases between them. The CDR3 bases are TGTGCCAGCAGTGAAGGACAGTCAAGCGGCAATCAGCCCCAGCATTTT. It yields the protein CASSEGQSSGNQPQHF.

The chain combines TRBV18 with TRBJ2-7, with 9 bases fitting TRBD2. CDR1 KGHSH and CDR2 LQKENI come from the germline V gene. The J segment lost 3 bases and the V segment lost 0 bases, leaving 9 bases of the junction unmatched. The CDR3 extends over 17 amino acids. CDR3 sequence reads: CASSPPGGLAGNYEQYF. The CDR3 region has the DNA TGTGCCAGCTCACCACCGGGGGGCCTAGCGGGAAACTACGAGCAGTACTTC.

This chain connects TRBV19 to TRBJ1-5; D gene unclear. V lost 2 bases and J lost 0, with 8 bases in between. The CDR3 is 15 residues long. Per germline, CDR1 LNHDA and CDR2 SQIVND (reference sequence). This CDR3 is CASSIIANSNQPQHF. The CDR3 bases are TGTGCCAGTAGTATAATAGCTAATAGCAATCAGCCCCAGCATTTT.

This clone was observed a few times. The rearrangement uses TRBV14 and TRBJ2-3, with D perhaps matching TRBD1 (6 bases). The CDR3 is 14 residues long. V was pared by 5 bases and J by 3 bases, with 12 bases between. CDR1 and CDR2 (germline): SGHDN, FVKESK. Written as DNA, the CDR3 is TGTGCCAGCAGCTTACGACAGGAGACAGATACGCAGTATTTT. Amino acids: CASSLRQETDTQYF.

The chain recombines TRBV7-3 with TRBJ1-3; 8 bases are a match to TRBD1. V was pared by 3 bases and J by 4 bases, with 2 bases of the junction left unmatched. The CDR3 has 14 amino acids. Germline V gene sequence: CDR1 SGHTA, CDR2 FQGTGA. The CDR3 reads CASSLAGGGNTIYF. DNA for the CDR3: TGTGCCAGCAGCTTGGCAGGGGGCGGAAACACCATATATTTT.

About this clone itself: Given the absence of the conserved phenylalanine or tryptophan at the CDR3 end, a read error is likely. The DNA is left out, because the CDR3 cannot be placed on it with certainty; the CDR3 is given as TCRdb lists it. The V call is TRBV10-3, the J call TRBJ2-7; TRBD2 was called by the table and not checked on the DNA. Germline V lookup: CDR1 ENHRY, CDR2 SYGVKD. The CDR3 region is 10 residues in length, termini included. CDR3 sequence reads: CAICRASGSN.

The gene calls are TRBV29-1 and TRBJ1-2, with TRBD1 matching 11 bases. Unmatched junction bases numbered 10, after V lost 6 bases and J lost 4 bases. This CDR3 is 15 amino acids long. Germline V gene data show CDR1 as SQVTM and CDR2 as ANQGSEA. The CDR3 loop reads CSVTGTGGSGYGYTF. The CDR3 nucleotides read TGCAGCGTCACCGGGACAGGGGGTTCGGGCTATGGCTACACCTTC.

This chain connects TRBV5-6 to TRBJ2-7; D may be TRBD2 (6 bases). V dropped 2 bases and J dropped 4 bases, with 13 bases sitting between them. Germline lookup yields CDR1 SGHDT and CDR2 YYEEEE. There are 14 residues in the CDR3. CDR3 region: CASSLLAGKYEQYF. The CDR3 DNA is TGTGCCAGCAGCTTACTAGCAGGGAAATACGAGCAGTACTTC.

This clone was detected only once. The genes are TRBV5-1 and TRBJ2-7, with D perhaps TRBD1 (5 bases). The CDR3 runs 13 residues. Germline CDR1 and CDR2: SGHRS and YFSETQ. V was clipped by 4 bases and J by 0 bases, with 8 bases between them. In DNA form, the CDR3 reads TGCGCCAGCAGCCTGGACACCTCCTACGAGCAGTACTTC. It yields the protein CASSLDTSYEQYF.

The chain recombines TRBV11-3 with TRBJ2-1; 12 bases line up with TRBD2. The CDR3 contains 20 residues. J lost 8 bases, V lost 5 bases, and 22 bases had no gene match. The germline V gene has CDR1 SGHNT and CDR2 YENEEA. The CDR3 sequence is CASSPTPGQTTSGSVYEQFF. The CDR3 coding sequence is TGTGCCAGCAGCCCCACCCCGGGACAGACGACTAGCGGGAGTGTGTATGAGCAGTTCTTC.